The 28 T cell receptor beta chains listed next were all sequenced from one sample in a study of molecular identifiers for immune sequencing clone quantification. A single record per CDR3 protein comes from TCRdb applying MiXCR to the PCR reads. The data show about 320,000 distinct CDR3 sequences, around 21% seen once. Sequences were obtained from naive CD8+ T cells from blood, with Jurkat cell RNA spiked in. Documented subset: FACS-sorted CD8+CD4-CCR7+CD45RA+ naive T cells. The receptor source for this set is a human donor in good health. Some libraries in this study had Jurkat cell RNA spiked in.

V and J are TRBV27 and TRBJ2-7, with a tentative D call TRBD2 (6 bases). Germline values: CDR1 MNHEY, CDR2 SMNVEV (reference sequence). V was trimmed by 1 base and J by 3 bases, leaving 7 bases between them. The CDR3 has 13 amino acids. CDR3 in amino acids: CASSLWRGYEQYF. As DNA, the CDR3 is TGTGCCAGCAGTTTATGGAGGGGCTACGAGCAGTACTTC.

The J gene is TRBJ2-7, the V gene TRBV4-2; 11 bases fit TRBD2. The CDR3 is 16 amino acids. Trimming cost V 0 bases and J 2 bases; bases outside gene matches: 3. Germline V gene lookup returns CDR1 LGHNA and CDR2 YNFKEQ. Written as DNA, the CDR3 is TGTGCCAGCAGCCAAGAGTTAGCGGGGGGGGCCTACGAGCAGTACTTC. Translation: CASSQELAGGAYEQYF.

As to this clonotype: A much more abundant neighbour one base away suggests this may be a read error. The chain couples TRBV12-3 or TRBV12-4 to TRBJ2-1; TRBD1 matches 10 bases. This CDR3 comprises 16 residues. The CDR3 sequence is CASSSTGTGAYNEQLF. The CDR3 region has the DNA TGTGCCAGCAGTTCCACCGGGACAGGGGCCTACAATGAGCAGCTCTTC.

This clonotype was recorded many times. The chain recombines TRBV5-4 with TRBJ1-1; D is possibly TRBD1 (6 bases). Germline V gene lookup returns CDR1 SGHNT and CDR2 YYREEE (reference sequence). Trimming took 4 bases from V and 5 from J, leaving 12 bases between them. The CDR3 sequence is 13 residues long. CDR3 amino acids: CASSPPDRTEAFF. The CDR3 DNA follows: TGTGCCAGCAGCCCCCCGGACAGAACTGAAGCTTTCTTT.

The chain has TRBV4-3 and TRBJ1-5; tentative D call: TRBD1 (5 bases). Germline V gives CDR1 LGHNA, CDR2 YSLEER. V dropped 0 bases and J dropped 7 bases, with 13 bases sitting between them. This CDR3 has 15 amino acids. CDR3: CASSQEDGGDQPQHF. DNA of the CDR3: TGCGCCAGCAGCCAAGAGGACGGGGGGGACCAGCCCCAGCATTTT.

This clonotype came up many times. CDR3 DNA: TGCGCCAGCAGTCAACCTAGGGACAGGGACCCCTTCAATGAGCAGTTCTTC. Translation gives CASSQPRDRDPFNEQFF. This rearrangement joins TRBV23-1 to TRBJ2-1, with 9 bases matching TRBD1. TRBV23-1 belongs to the ORF category, with a function that is uncertain. V was clipped by 2 bases and J by 6 bases; unmatched bases: 11. CDR3 length equals 17 residues.

This clonotype was recorded at least ten times. The chain is built from TRBV5-1 and TRBJ2-5; 10 positions agree with TRBD2. Per the germline V gene, CDR1 is SGHRS and CDR2 is YFSETQ. V dropped 5 bases and J dropped 1; count of bases not matched to a gene: 8. The CDR3 spans 16 residues. CDR3 DNA: TGCGCCAGCAGGTGGAGCGGGGGGGCCCTCCAAGAGACCCAGTACTTC. Translation: CASRWSGGALQETQYF.

This clonotype appeared once. No conserved phenylalanine or tryptophan ends this CDR3, so it is likely a read error. This rearrangement joins TRBV29-1 to TRBJ2-3, with TRBD2 as a possible D gene (5 bases). Trimming took 4 bases from V and 2 from J, leaving 10 bases between them. Germline loops: CDR1 SQVTM, CDR2 ANQGSEA. The CDR3 spans 13 residues. The CDR3 coding sequence is TGCAGCGTTGGACTAACCACCACAGATACGCAGTATTCT. Translated, it gives CSVGLTTTDTQYS.

Regarding this clonotype: This sequence may be a read error, since a much larger clone differs from it by one base. The gene calls are TRBV2 and TRBJ1-4, with TRBD1 identical over 9 bases. Germline values: CDR1 SNHLY, CDR2 FYNNEI. The trim removed 6 bases at V and 8 bases at J, leaving 13 bases unmatched. CDR3 length: 16 amino acids. CDR3 sequence reads: CASRVDTQGALEKLFF. DNA for the CDR3: TGTGCCAGCAGGGTAGATACACAGGGGGCGCTGGAAAAACTGTTTTTT.

The table lists this clonotype with many counts. V and J are TRBV4-3 and TRBJ1-5; D remains unclear. The CDR3 totals 15 residues. Germline V gene data show CDR1 as LGHNA and CDR2 as YSLEER. With 0 bases removed from V and 0 bases from J, the gap between germline ends came to 6 bases. The CDR3 DNA sequence: TGCGCCAGCAGCCAAGAACGAGGTAGCAATCAGCCCCAGCATTTT. Its translation is CASSQERGSNQPQHF.

On this clonotype: With a much larger clone just one base away, this may be a read error. The V and J genes are TRBV5-5 and TRBJ2-3, with TRBD1 matching over 7 bases. This CDR3 has 17 amino acids. Germline V gene data show CDR1 as SGHKS and CDR2 as YYEKEE (reference sequence). The V gene end was trimmed by 1 base and the J gene end by 4 bases; junction bases not matched to a gene: 12. This CDR3 is CASSLLGAGGFADTQYF. In nucleotides, the CDR3 is TGTGCCAGCAGCTTGTTAGGGGCAGGGGGTTTCGCAGATACGCAGTATTTT.

The chain couples TRBV4-1 to TRBJ2-3; D remains unclear. This CDR3 is 14 amino acids long. V was clipped by 1 base and J by 3 bases, with 8 bases between them. Germline values: CDR1 MGHRA, CDR2 YSYEKL. DNA of the CDR3: TGCGCCAGCAGCCAAGTCGCAGAAACAGATACGCAGTATTTT. This sequence encodes CASSQVAETDTQYF.

There are many counts of this clonotype. This chain uses TRBV5-5 with TRBJ2-7; TRBD2 is a possible D gene (6 bases). The V gene's germline CDR1 is SGHKS and CDR2 YYEKEE (reference sequence). The CDR3 is made up of 14 amino acids. Between the trimmed V and J ends, which lost 4 bases and 7 bases, there was a span of 18 bases. The CDR3 coding sequence is TGTGCCAGCAGCGGAGGGACGGGGTCTGGTGAGCAGTACTTC. Translation: CASSGGTGSGEQYF.

In its sample, this clonotype was seen many times. The rearrangement uses TRBV29-1 and TRBJ1-1; no reliable D call. The CDR3 is made up of 11 amino acids. The germline V gene has CDR1 SQVTM and CDR2 ANQGSEA. Trimming cost V 5 bases and J 4 bases, with 8 bases left between them. DNA of the CDR3: TGCAGCGTTCTTGCGTTCACTGAAGCTTTCTTT. Protein: CSVLAFTEAFF.

Regarding this clonotype: A read error may be the cause here, since a much bigger clone is one base away. The V call is TRBV7-2, the J call TRBJ2-7; unclear D gene. CDR1 is SGHTA, CDR2 FQGNSA, per germline. V was trimmed by 1 base and J by 1 base, leaving 8 bases between them. This CDR3 spans 14 amino acids. The DNA for the CDR3 is TGTACCAGCAGCTTAGTGGCTATATCCTACGAGCAGTACTTC. Its protein product is CTSSLVAISYEQYF.

This clonotype occurred many times. V gene TRBV29-1 combines with J gene TRBJ2-2; D unclear. The CDR3 is 15 residues long. Germline V lookup: CDR1 SQVTM, CDR2 ANQGSEA. V was clipped by 1 base and J by 0 bases, with 9 bases between them. The chain's CDR3 is CSVEGWAPNTGELFF. The CDR3 DNA sequence: TGCAGCGTTGAAGGCTGGGCCCCGAACACCGGGGAGCTGTTTTTT.

V usage is TRBV20-1 and J usage is TRBJ2-7, with a possible D match to TRBD2 (6 bases). Looked up from germline, CDR1 is DFQATT and CDR2 is SNEGSKA (reference sequence). This CDR3 is built from 12 residues. Trimming pared 6 bases from V and 3 bases from J, leaving 12 bases between. CDR3 region: CSAEGTFYEQYF. Written as DNA, the CDR3 is TGCAGTGCAGAAGGGACTTTCTACGAGCAGTACTTC.

This clonotype was recorded many times. The V gene is TRBV6-5, the J gene TRBJ2-1; TRBD1 agrees at 9 bases. The CDR3 has 16 residues. J was trimmed by 4 bases and V by 4 bases; bases with no gene match: 8. Looked up from germline, CDR1 is MNHEY and CDR2 is SVGAGI. The CDR3 bases are TGTGCCAGCAGTTCAACGACCGGACAGGGGTACAATGAGCAGTTCTTC. Translating gives CASSSTTGQGYNEQFF.

This clonotype was counted ten times or more. The chain recombines TRBV6-6 with TRBJ2-2; no definite D call. Germline values: CDR1 MNHNY, CDR2 SVGAGI (reference sequence). The V gene lost 2 bases and the J gene lost 9 bases, with 10 bases spanning the gap. CDR3 length: 13 amino acids. DNA of the CDR3: TGTGCCAGCAGTTACGTTCAGGCCCGGGAGCTGTTTTTT. Its translation: CASSYVQARELFF.

The J gene is TRBJ2-7, the V gene TRBV20-1, with a weak D call TRBD2 (6 bases). Trimming removed 6 bases from V and 9 bases from J, with 12 bases in between. Per the germline V gene, CDR1 is DFQATT and CDR2 is SNEGSKA (reference sequence). This CDR3 region has 10 residues. CDR3 amino acids: CSALPGGQYF. Written as DNA, the CDR3 is TGCAGTGCGCTCCCCGGGGGGCAGTACTTC.

This clonotype was recorded many times. V and J are TRBV29-1 and TRBJ2-3; TRBD1 is a possible D gene (5 bases). The CDR3 is 15 residues long. The germline V gene has CDR1 SQVTM and CDR2 ANQGSEA. Trimming took 1 base from V and 0 from J, leaving 11 bases between them. The CDR3 DNA reads as TGCAGCGTTGAAGGGACACCGACTAGCACAGATACGCAGTATTTT. It translates to CSVEGTPTSTDTQYF.

Many counts were recorded for this clonotype. The chain is built from TRBV4-3 and TRBJ2-7, with 7 bases that match TRBD2. This CDR3 contains 17 residues. After removal of 0 bases from V and 2 bases from J, the junction contained 10 bases not matched to a gene. Germline V CDR1 and CDR2: LGHNA, YSLEER. The chain's CDR3 is CASSQDEYSGLAYEQYF. The CDR3 nucleotides read TGCGCCAGCAGCCAAGATGAGTATAGCGGGCTTGCCTACGAGCAGTACTTC.

This clonotype was seen at least ten times. The chain couples TRBV7-9 to TRBJ1-4; D gene uncertain. The germline V gene encodes CDR1 SEHNR and CDR2 FQNEAQ (reference sequence). V gave up 5 bases and J gave up 8 bases, with 12 bases separating them. The CDR3 runs 13 residues. The CDR3 is CASSGVTWEKLFF. In nucleotides, the CDR3 is TGTGCCAGCAGCGGGGTGACTTGGGAAAAACTGTTTTTT.

Ten or more counts support this clonotype. This chain links TRBV27 with TRBJ2-7; D is uncertain. Trimming took 5 bases from V and 3 from J, leaving 17 bases between them. Germline V gene lookup returns CDR1 MNHEY and CDR2 SMNVEV (reference sequence). The CDR3 has 15 amino acids. CDR3 loop: CASSLADGRYYEQYF. The CDR3 DNA reads as TGTGCCAGCAGTCTTGCGGACGGACGATACTACGAGCAGTACTTC.

The sample holds many counts of this clonotype. This chain links TRBV6-1 with TRBJ2-5; D gene uncertain. Germline V gene lookup returns CDR1 MNHNS and CDR2 SASEGT. The CDR3 has 11 amino acids. Trimming shortened V by 2 bases and J by 2 bases, and 0 bases separated the two germline ends. The CDR3 protein is CASSEQETQYF. The CDR3 DNA follows: TGTGCCAGCAGTGAACAAGAGACCCAGTACTTC.

This clonotype has a count of ten or more. This chain uses TRBV9 with TRBJ2-2; D is ambiguous. CDR1 is SGDLS, CDR2 YYNGEE, per germline. With 0 bases removed from V and 5 bases from J, the gap between germline ends came to 5 bases. This CDR3 spans 13 amino acids. This CDR3 is CASSVVETGELFF. Written as DNA, the CDR3 is TGTGCCAGCAGCGTAGTTGAGACCGGGGAGCTGTTTTTT.

This clonotype was counted only a few times. The V gene is TRBV4-3, the J gene TRBJ2-1, with TRBD2 matching over 14 bases. Trimming removed 0 bases from V and 8 bases from J; junction bases left unmatched: 9. Germline V gene lookup returns CDR1 LGHNA and CDR2 YSLEER. This CDR3 is built from 18 residues. The CDR3 loop is CASSQENTGTSGSYEQFF. The CDR3 DNA is TGCGCCAGCAGCCAAGAGAATACCGGGACTAGCGGGAGCTATGAGCAGTTCTTC.

This chain connects TRBV30 to TRBJ1-3; unclear D gene. This CDR3 is built from 13 residues. In germline, CDR1 is GTSNPN, CDR2 SVGIG (reference sequence). The V end was cut by 2 bases, the J end by 1 base, with 6 bases between. The CDR3: CAWSSWSGNTIYF. Here the CDR3 DNA reads TGTGCCTGGAGTAGTTGGTCTGGAAACACCATATATTTT.